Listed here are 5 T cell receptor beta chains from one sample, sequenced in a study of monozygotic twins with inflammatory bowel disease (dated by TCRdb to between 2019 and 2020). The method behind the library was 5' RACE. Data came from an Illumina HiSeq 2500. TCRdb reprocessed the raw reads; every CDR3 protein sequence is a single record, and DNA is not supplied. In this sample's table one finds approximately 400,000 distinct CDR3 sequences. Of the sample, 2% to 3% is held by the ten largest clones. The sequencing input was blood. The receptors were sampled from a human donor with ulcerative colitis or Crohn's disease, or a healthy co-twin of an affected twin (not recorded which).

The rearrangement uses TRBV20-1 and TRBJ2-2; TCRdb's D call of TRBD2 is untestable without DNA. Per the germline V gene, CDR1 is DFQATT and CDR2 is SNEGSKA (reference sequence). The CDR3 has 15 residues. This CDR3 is CSAREEAGDTGELFF.

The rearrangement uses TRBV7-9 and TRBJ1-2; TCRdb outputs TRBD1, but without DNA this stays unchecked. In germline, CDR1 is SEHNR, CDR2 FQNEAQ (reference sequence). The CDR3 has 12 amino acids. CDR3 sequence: CASRGGADGYTF.

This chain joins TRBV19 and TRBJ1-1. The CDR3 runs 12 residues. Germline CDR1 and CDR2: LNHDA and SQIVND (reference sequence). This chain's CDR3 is CASKLANTEAFF. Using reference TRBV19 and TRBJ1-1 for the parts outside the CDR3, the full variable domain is DGGITQSPKYLFRKEGQNVTLSCEQNLNHDAMYWYRQDPGQGLRLIYYSQIVNDFQKGDIAEGYSVSREKKESFPLTVTSAQKNPTAFYLCASKLANTEAFFGQGTRLTVV.

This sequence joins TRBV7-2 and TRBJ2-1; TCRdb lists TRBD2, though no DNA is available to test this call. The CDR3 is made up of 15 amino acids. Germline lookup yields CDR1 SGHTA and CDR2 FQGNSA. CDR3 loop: CASSIPSGPKDEQFF. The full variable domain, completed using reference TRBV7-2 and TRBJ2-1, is GAGVSQSPSNKVTEKGKDVELRCDPISGHTALYWYRQSLGQGLEFLIYFQGNSAPDKSGLPSDRFSAERTGGSVSTLTIQRTQQEDSAVYLCASSIPSGPKDEQFFGPGTRLTVL.

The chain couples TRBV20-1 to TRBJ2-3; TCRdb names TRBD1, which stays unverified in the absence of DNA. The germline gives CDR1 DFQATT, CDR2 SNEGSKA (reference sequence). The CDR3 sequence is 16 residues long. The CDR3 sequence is CSAPRGGGLSTDTQYF.